This T cell receptor beta chain was sequenced for a study of beta chain features in type 1 diabetes. Comments on this clone: What it recognizes is unknown.

Study conclusions and caveats: For cells with high TCR expression, cDNA sequencing could yield over-representation. The naive, central memory and Treg TCRB repertoires of patients appeared to be more similar to one another than those of healthy donors.

The CDR3 spans 14 residues. CDR1 MNHEY and CDR2 SVGAGI come from the germline V gene. Trimming removed 1 base from V and 9 bases from J, with 13 bases in between. Of the isolated RNA, all was reverse transcribed, and so the sequenced material was expressed TCRB transcripts. The average read count of naive, central memory and regulatory T cell samples was about 3.57 million. The data were produced by immunoSEQ multiplex PCR, yet TCRdb's version contains in-frame clones alone and is incomplete. The sample has 300,000 to 400,000 clones, about 10% seen once. The TCR originated in a woman aged 25 to 39 in good health. The chain uses TRBV6-5 and TRBJ2-1; D perhaps matches TRBD2 (5 bases). The sample taken for sequencing was naive CD4+ T cells from blood. Written as DNA, the CDR3 is TGTGCCAGCAGTTACTACGCGCGGGTGGGTGAGCAGTTCTTC. Amino acids: CASSYYARVGEQFF.